This T cell receptor beta chain appears in the sequencing data of a study of T cells after yellow fever vaccination. The CDR3 loop spans 13 amino acids. J gave up 5 bases and V 3 bases, and 2 bases lay outside the gene matches. Germline assignment: CDR1 LGHDT and CDR2 YNNKEL (reference sequence). TCRdb fed the 5' RACE reads into MiXCR, producing one record per CDR3 protein. The sample lists 200,000 to 300,000 distinct CDR3 sequences, less than 7.5% occurring once. Study-wide findings and caveats: Abundant clonotypes from the bulk population could have been carried over as contaminants into FACS-sorted repertoires.

This clonotype has ten or more counts. The target antigen is unknown. Source: CD4+ T cells sorted from PBMCs, taken on the day of the yellow fever booster vaccination. The gene calls are TRBV3-1 and TRBJ2-3; TRBD2 agrees at 7 bases. The sequence was obtained from a man aged 25-45 years who received the YFV17D yellow fever vaccine. The CDR3 loop is CASSQGGIDTQYF. The CDR3 DNA reads as TGTGCCAGCAGCCAGGGAGGGATAGATACGCAGTATTTT.